This TCR beta chain was sequenced for a study of shared clonotypes between healthy human individuals. Study-level findings and limits: In contrast to clonotypes shared by all four donors, non-shared clonotypes had lower generation probabilities.

Worth noting for this clone: The antigen is undetermined.

The table came from immunoSEQ multiplex PCR; TCRdb's copy has only in-frame clones and leaves some out. Among roughly 2 million clones, approximately 94% were seen once, and the ten largest hold roughly 0.13%. The V end lost 4 bases, the J end lost 4 bases, and 7 bases lay between the germline ends. The CDR3 covers 13 residues. The germline V gene has CDR1 SNHLY and CDR2 FYNNEI. Sample: naive CD4+ T cells sorted from blood. Subset indicated: CD45RA+ positively selected. This TCR derives from a man between 18 and 29 years old in good health. This rearrangement joins TRBV2 to TRBJ2-2; perhaps TRBD2 as D (6 bases). The CDR3, as DNA: TGTGCCAGCAGTGGGGGACTCACCGGGGAGCTGTTTTTT. Translating gives CASSGGLTGELFF.